These 19 T cell receptor beta chains were sequenced from one sample in a study of T cells in Graves' hyperthyroidism and ophthalmopathy. From RNA transcripts, TCR beta CDR3 regions were amplified. Carried out on the TCR CDR3, a first-round RT-PCR used the HTBI primer set. TCRdb re-called the multiplex PCR reads with MiXCR, one entry per CDR3 protein. The sample lists roughly 380,000 distinct CDR3 sequences; about 14% were seen once. Source material: blood. The origin of the receptors is an older woman with Graves' hyperthyroidism.

Notes on this clonotype: The germline gene is not matched at one end of the junction; a read error may be the cause. The rearrangement links TRBV18 to TRBJ2-1, with TRBD2 identical over 14 bases. CDR1 and CDR2 (germline): KGHSH, LQKENI. The CDR3 has 15 residues. The CDR3 DNA reads as TGTGCCAACTCACCGGGACTAGCGGGAGTGAATGAGCAGTTCTTC. Translation: CANSPGLAGVNEQFF.

The chain employs TRBV27 and TRBJ2-7; D remains unclear. The CDR3 runs 14 residues. The ends were cut back, 5 bases at V and 5 bases at J, with 16 bases in the middle. The germline V gene has CDR1 MNHEY and CDR2 SMNVEV (reference sequence). CDR3 bases: TGTGCCAGCAGTCTCAAAAGTACAAACCACGAGCAGTACTTC. Amino acid sequence: CASSLKSTNHEQYF.

This clonotype has a count of ten or more. The chain links TRBV30 to TRBJ2-2; no clear D gene. Trimming shortened V by 4 bases and J by 0 bases, and 12 bases separated the two germline ends. The CDR3 is 15 amino acids. Germline assignment: CDR1 GTSNPN and CDR2 SVGIG (reference sequence). CDR3 sequence (DNA): TGTGCCTGGAAATTTGGCGGAACGAACACCGGGGAGCTGTTTTTT. It specifies CAWKFGGTNTGELFF.

Only a few counts were recorded for this clonotype. The chain employs TRBV19 and TRBJ2-1; 8 bases are shared with TRBD2. The junction had 2 bases not matched to a gene; V was cut back by 3 bases and J by 7 bases. Germline-derived CDR1 and CDR2 are LNHDA and SQIVND (reference sequence). This CDR3 comprises 13 residues. The CDR3 coding sequence is TGTGCCAGTAGTATCGGCGGGGGGAATGAGCAGTTCTTC. It encodes CASSIGGGNEQFF. Based on the CDR3 plus reference TRBV19 and TRBJ2-1, the full variable domain is DGGITQSPKYLFRKEGQNVTLSCEQNLNHDAMYWYRQDPGQGLRLIYYSQIVNDFQKGDIAEGYSVSREKKESFPLTVTSAQKNPTAFYLCASSIGGGNEQFFGPGTRLTVL.

This clonotype was picked up a small number of times. This rearrangement joins TRBV6-1 to TRBJ2-7, with 8 bases aligning to TRBD1. The CDR3 contains 14 residues. Germline V gene sequence: CDR1 MNHNS, CDR2 SASEGT. Germline trimming cut 2 bases from V and 9 bases from J; bases unmatched to any gene: 9. CDR3: CASSERGQGLGQYF. The CDR3 coding sequence is TGTGCCAGCAGTGAACGTGGACAGGGTTTGGGGCAGTACTTC.

This clonotype was recorded at least ten times. The gene calls are TRBV7-3 and TRBJ1-1, with D perhaps matching TRBD1 (5 bases). V was cut by 4 bases and J by 2 bases, with 17 bases left in between. The CDR3 extends over 16 amino acids. Germline V lookup: CDR1 SGHTA, CDR2 FQGTGA. CDR3 in amino acids: CASSYSPRTPNTEAFF. In DNA, the CDR3 is TGTGCCAGCAGCTACTCCCCCAGGACACCCAACACTGAAGCTTTCTTT.

The chain is built from TRBV27 and TRBJ2-7; D is possibly TRBD2 (5 bases). Germline V gene sequence: CDR1 MNHEY, CDR2 SMNVEV (reference sequence). The ends were cut back, 2 bases at V and 3 bases at J, with 11 bases in the middle. The CDR3 is 14 amino acids. CDR3 region: CASSLRLADYEQYF. DNA for the CDR3: TGTGCCAGCAGTTTAAGGCTAGCCGACTACGAGCAGTACTTC.

This clonotype was seen at least ten times. The J gene is TRBJ2-5, the V gene TRBV3-1; the D is unclear. V was clipped by 6 bases and J by 2 bases, with 13 bases between them. In germline, CDR1 is LGHDT, CDR2 YNNKEL (reference sequence). This CDR3 region has 14 residues. CDR3 amino acids: CASRALAEQETQYF. In nucleotides, the CDR3 is TGTGCCAGCAGGGCTCTCGCGGAACAAGAGACCCAGTACTTC.

This clonotype was picked up a small number of times. The V call is TRBV7-8, the J call TRBJ2-7; D is unresolved. This CDR3 contains 14 residues. Trimming shortened V by 3 bases and J by 2 bases, and 11 bases separated the two germline ends. The germline V gene has CDR1 SGHVS and CDR2 FQNEAQ. DNA for the CDR3: TGTGCCAGCAGCTTTGGCAGATTCACCTACGAGCAGTACTTC. Protein product: CASSFGRFTYEQYF.

In the case of this clonotype: It may be a read error: a sequence one base away is much more abundant. V and J are TRBV10-3 and TRBJ2-5; tentatively, D is TRBD1 (5 bases). Trimming took off 3 bases at V and 5 bases at J, with 13 bases between the two ends. The CDR3 consists of 14 residues. CDR1 and CDR2 (germline): ENHRY, SYGVKD. DNA of the CDR3: TGTGCCATCAGTGAAGATCCAGGGCGGGAGACCCAGTACTTC. Translating gives CAISEDPGRETQYF.

This clonotype was seen ten or more times. The chain joins TRBV12-3 or TRBV12-4 to TRBJ2-2, with 8 nucleotides matching TRBD2. J lost 3 bases, V lost 5 bases, and 8 bases had no gene match. This CDR3 is built from 16 residues. The CDR3 DNA is TGTGCCAGCAGTCCCCTGACTAGCGCGCACACCGGGGAGCTGTTTTTT. Amino acid sequence: CASSPLTSAHTGELFF.

This clonotype turned up a few times. V usage is TRBV3-1 and J usage is TRBJ2-1; 10 bases are shared with TRBD1. J gave up 3 bases and V 4 bases, and 6 bases lay outside the gene matches. The CDR3 consists of 16 residues. CDR1 and CDR2 from the germline V gene are LGHDT and YNNKEL (reference sequence). The CDR3 DNA reads TGTGCCAGCAGCCCTCGGGACAGGGGTCTCTACAATGAGCAGTTCTTC. Translating gives CASSPRDRGLYNEQFF.

In this sample, this clonotype turned up many times. The chain uses TRBV10-3 and TRBJ2-4; a weak D match, TRBD1 (6 bases). V lost 0 bases, J lost 2 bases, and 14 bases lay in between. Germline V CDR1 and CDR2: ENHRY, SYGVKD. This CDR3 has 17 residues. CDR3 in DNA: TGTGCCATCAGTGAGTCCCAGGGGATTATGACCAAAAACATTCAGTACTTC. This translates into CAISESQGIMTKNIQYF.

This clonotype was observed a few times. This chain links TRBV27 with TRBJ2-3; 10 nucleotides line up with TRBD1. V lost 3 bases to trimming and J lost 4 bases; unmatched junction nucleotides: 7. CDR1 is MNHEY and CDR2 is SMNVEV in the germline V gene (reference sequence). This CDR3 spans 16 amino acids. CDR3 protein: CASSFFAGQGPDTQYF. The DNA of the CDR3 is TGTGCCAGCAGTTTTTTCGCGGGACAGGGGCCAGATACGCAGTATTTT.

This clonotype came up a few times. The chain has TRBV19 and TRBJ1-5; D remains ambiguous. Trimming pared 10 bases from V and 1 base from J, leaving 11 bases between. CDR3 length: 13 amino acids. Per the germline V gene, CDR1 is LNHDA and CDR2 is SQIVND (reference sequence). The CDR3 is CATSVGSNQPQHF. DNA of the CDR3: TGTGCCACCTCCGTGGGGAGCAATCAGCCCCAGCATTTT. Full variable domain (rest looked up from reference TRBV19 and TRBJ1-5): DGGITQSPKYLFRKEGQNVTLSCEQNLNHDAMYWYRQDPGQGLRLIYYSQIVNDFQKGDIAEGYSVSREKKESFPLTVTSAQKNPTAFYLCATSVGSNQPQHFGDGTRLSIL.

The rearrangement joins TRBV28 to TRBJ2-2, with 8 positions matching TRBD1. After removal of 6 bases from V and 0 bases from J, the junction contained 6 bases not matched to a gene. Germline CDR1 reads MDHEN; CDR2 reads SYDVKM. The length of the CDR3 is 16 residues. The CDR3: CASSLDRGSNTGELFF. The CDR3 region has the DNA TGTGCCAGCAGCCTAGACAGGGGCTCGAACACCGGGGAGCTGTTTTTT.

V is TRBV7-9 and J is TRBJ2-1, with 14 bases lining up with TRBD2. There are 24 residues in the CDR3. Trimming cost V 7 bases and J 0 bases; bases outside gene matches: 26. CDR1 is SEHNR and CDR2 is FQNEAQ in the germline V gene (reference sequence). The CDR3 DNA sequence: TGTGCCAGCACCATAGCACGCGGCAGGGGAAGGACTAGCGGGAGGCCCGTCTCCTACAATGAGCAGTTCTTC. It translates to CASTIARGRGRTSGRPVSYNEQFF.

In this sample, this clonotype turned up a few times. This rearrangement joins TRBV2 to TRBJ1-5, with TRBD1 as a possible D gene (5 bases). The CDR3 runs to 14 residues. V dropped 2 bases and J dropped 6 bases, with 11 bases sitting between them. In germline, CDR1 is SNHLY, CDR2 FYNNEI. CDR3 protein: CASSESRGAQPQHF. CDR3 nucleotide sequence: TGTGCCAGCAGTGAAAGTAGAGGGGCTCAGCCCCAGCATTTT.

This clonotype was counted ten times or more. V gene TRBV3-1 combines with J gene TRBJ2-7; tentatively, D is TRBD2 (5 bases). V lost 5 bases and J 2 bases, leaving 19 bases between the germline ends. The CDR3 has 16 residues. Germline V lookup: CDR1 LGHDT, CDR2 YNNKEL (reference sequence). Here the CDR3 reads CASSLREGVVAYEQYF. Here the CDR3 DNA reads TGTGCCAGCAGCTTAAGAGAGGGCGTGGTGGCCTACGAGCAGTACTTC.